This T cell receptor (beta chain) comes out of a study of blood T cell repertoires in COVID-19. Using immunoSEQ multiplex PCR, the repertoire was profiled, and TCRdb retains in-frame clones only, with some absent. The sample includes around 200,000 clones, around 85% of them seen just once. What was sequenced was PBMCs or T cells enriched from blood (not recorded which). This clonotype originated in a man aged 40-49 years who had recovered from COVID-19.

Written as DNA, the CDR3 is TGTGCCACCAGTGATTTTGGCGCGGGGGGGAATTTAGAGACCCAGTACTTC. Translation: CATSDFGAGGNLETQYF. The chain joins TRBV24-1 to TRBJ2-5; 9 nucleotides match TRBD2. Germline V lookup: CDR1 KGHDR, CDR2 SFDVKD. Germline trimming cut 1 base from V and 4 bases from J; bases unmatched to any gene: 9. The CDR3 totals 17 residues.